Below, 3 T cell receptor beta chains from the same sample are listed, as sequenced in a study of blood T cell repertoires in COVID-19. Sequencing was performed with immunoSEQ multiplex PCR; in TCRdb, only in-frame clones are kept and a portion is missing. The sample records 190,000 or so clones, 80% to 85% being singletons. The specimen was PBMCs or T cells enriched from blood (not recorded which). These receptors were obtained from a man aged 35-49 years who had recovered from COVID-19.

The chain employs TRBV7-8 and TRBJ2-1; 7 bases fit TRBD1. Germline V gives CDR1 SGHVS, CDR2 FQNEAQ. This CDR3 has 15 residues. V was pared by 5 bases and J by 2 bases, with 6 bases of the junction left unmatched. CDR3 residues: CASSPLDRAYNEQFF. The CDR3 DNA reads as TGTGCCAGCAGCCCACTAGACAGGGCCTACAATGAGCAGTTCTTC.

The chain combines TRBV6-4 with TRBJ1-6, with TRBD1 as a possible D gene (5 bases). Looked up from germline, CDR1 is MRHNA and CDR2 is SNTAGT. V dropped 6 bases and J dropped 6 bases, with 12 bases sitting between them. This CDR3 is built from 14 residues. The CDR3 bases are TGTGCCAGCAGGGCGGACACTGTTAATTCACCCCTCCACTTT. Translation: CASRADTVNSPLHF.

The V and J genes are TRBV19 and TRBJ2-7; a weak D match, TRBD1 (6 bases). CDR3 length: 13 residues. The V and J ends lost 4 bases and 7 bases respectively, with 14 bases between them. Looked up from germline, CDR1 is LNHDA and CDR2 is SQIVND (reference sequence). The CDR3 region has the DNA TGTGCCAGTAGTAACAGGGCTCATGGGGAGCAGTACTTC. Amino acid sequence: CASSNRAHGEQYF.